This note documents a single TCR beta chain sequence. The clone's antigen remains unknown. Base qualities were left out, and no much larger clone turns up one base away. This specimen comes from a study of T cell clones after liver transplantation (dated by TCRdb to the late 2010s). About the study as a whole: ITN030ST, the source of the samples, was a randomized trial that attempted immunosuppression withdrawal within 2 years of liver transplantation. Of the eight recipients, a few were HCV-positive, while the remaining recipients had been transplanted for non-autoimmune, non-viral indications. Donor-reactive T cell clones were identified by TCRbeta sequencing following a pre-transplant mixed lymphocyte reaction and were subsequently tracked in post-transplant blood. The subjects received no induction therapy and were kept on standard immunosuppression until randomization at 12-24 months post-transplant. As an antigen-independent comparator for donor-reactive sequences, third party-reactive TCRbeta sequences were also identified from pre-transplant MLRs. Tolerance was defined as complete withdrawal of immunosuppression for at least one year without a rise in liver enzymes beyond twice the upper limit of normal. A cohort of 8 liver transplant recipients was studied, of whom 3 were classified as tolerant and 5 as non-tolerant. Broader findings and caveats from the paper: In two subjects, low numbers of available donor cells limited the measurable donor-reactive repertoire. In most of the 8 subjects, regardless of tolerance or HCV status, circulating donor-reactive CD4 TCRbeta sequences dropped significantly post-transplant. Conclusions were preliminary, limited by small, heterogeneous patient numbers and non-standardized post-transplant time points. Once repertoire turnover was taken into account, donor-reactive detection showed a significant reduction for CD4 in 7 of 8 subjects and for CD8 in 8 of 8. Since no allograft tissue specimens were available, donor-reactive T cells may have migrated into the graft instead of being deleted. The decline in donor-reactive sequences exceeded the decline in third party-reactive sequences, suggesting partial antigen-specific deletion that was unrelated to withdrawal success.

Alloreactive TCRbeta sequences were defined by sequencing the proliferating CFSE-low cells from the MLR. In the CFSE-MLRs, pre-transplant recipient cells were stimulated with donor PBMCs, splenocytes or lymph node cells, or with third-party PBMCs. Each of the 8 studied subjects was randomized to immunosuppression withdrawal. The Qiagen DNeasy Blood and Tissue Kit was used for genomic DNA isolation. Using immunoSEQ, frozen genomic DNA was subjected to high-throughput TCRbeta CDR3 sequencing, a process that included PCR amplification, mapping, bias correction and internal controls. From the authors' description of their analysis: Productive rearrangements were kept, and unique TCRbeta sequences were defined by CDR3 nucleotide sequence plus V and J gene. For classification of a sequence as donor-reactive, at least 5-fold expansion in CFSE-low cells relative to unstimulated pre-transplant cells and a frequency of at least 0.01% were required. Minimum frequency thresholds were set for each subject on the basis of the unstimulated sample with the lowest template count, so that a detection power of at least 90% was ensured. Repertoire turnover was measured by Jensen-Shannon divergence between the top 1000 TCRbeta sequences post- and pre-transplant. Two-sided Fisher's exact tests were used to test for changes in how often donor-reactive sequences were detected. This is the immuneACCESS table as TCRdb keeps it, with only in-frame sequences that have V and J called. A part of the clones is gone; compared with another copy, unresolved V genes explain less than half, and the rest is unexplained. The DNA was the basis for D and trimming; V, J and clone size are from that table. This sample comprises 4,500 to 6,000 clones, about 28% of them detected only once. The leading ten clones occupy 16% of the sample.

The germline V gene (reference sequence) specifies GTSNPN as CDR1 and SVGIG as CDR2. Trimming costs V 2 bases and J 2 bases, and their ends lie 13 bases apart. The CDR3 numbers 15 residues from cysteine through phenylalanine. Just CDR3 DNA is preserved here, 45 bases in frame from base 1. The rearranged chain carries TRBV30 and TRBJ1-3; TRBD1 could be the D gene, as 6 bases match. The sample taken for sequencing was CD4+ T cells from cultured PBMCs. The clonotype comes from a human patient who received a liver transplant. Some T cells may derive from the graft donor when a transplant has been performed. The nucleotide sequence reads TGTGCCTGGAGTCCCCTGGGGGCGGCTGGAAACACCATATATTTT. Translation gives CAWSPLGAAGNTIYF.